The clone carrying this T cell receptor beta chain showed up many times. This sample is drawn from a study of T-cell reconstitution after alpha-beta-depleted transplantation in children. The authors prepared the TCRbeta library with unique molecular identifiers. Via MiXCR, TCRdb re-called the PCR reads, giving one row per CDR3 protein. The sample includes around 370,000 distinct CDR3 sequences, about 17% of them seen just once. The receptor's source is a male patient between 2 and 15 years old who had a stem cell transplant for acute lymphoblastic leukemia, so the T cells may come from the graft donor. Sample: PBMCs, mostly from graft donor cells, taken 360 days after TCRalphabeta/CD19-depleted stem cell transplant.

CDR3 sequence: CASSVTLAGGFQETQYF. In nucleotides, the CDR3 is TGTGCCAGCAGCGTAACCCTAGCGGGAGGGTTTCAAGAGACCCAGTACTTC. This chain connects TRBV9 to TRBJ2-5; 12 bases are a match to TRBD2. J gave up 2 bases and V 1 base, and 6 bases lay outside the gene matches. Germline-derived CDR1 and CDR2 are SGDLS and YYNGEE. The CDR3 has 17 residues.